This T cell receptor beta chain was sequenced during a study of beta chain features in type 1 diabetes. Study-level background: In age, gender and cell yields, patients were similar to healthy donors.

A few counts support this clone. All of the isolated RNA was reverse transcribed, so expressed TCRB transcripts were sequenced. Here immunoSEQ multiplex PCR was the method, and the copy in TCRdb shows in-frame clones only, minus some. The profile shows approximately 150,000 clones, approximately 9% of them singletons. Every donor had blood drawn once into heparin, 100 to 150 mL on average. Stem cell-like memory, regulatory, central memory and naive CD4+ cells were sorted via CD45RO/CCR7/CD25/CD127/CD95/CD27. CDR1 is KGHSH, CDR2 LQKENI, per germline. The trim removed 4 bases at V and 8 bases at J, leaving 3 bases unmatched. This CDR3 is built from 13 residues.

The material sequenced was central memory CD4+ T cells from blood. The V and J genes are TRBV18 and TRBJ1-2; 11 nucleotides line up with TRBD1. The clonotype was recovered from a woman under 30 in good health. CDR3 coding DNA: TGTGCCAGCTCACAGGGACAGGGGGAAGGCTACACCTTC. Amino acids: CASSQGQGEGYTF. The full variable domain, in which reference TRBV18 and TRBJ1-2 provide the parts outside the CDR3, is NAGVMQNPRHLVRRRGQEARLRCSPMKGHSHVYWYRQLPEEGLKFMVYLQKENIIDESGMPKERFSAEFPKEGPSILRIQQVVRGDSAAYFCASSQGQGEGYTFGSGTRLTVV.